This T cell receptor (beta chain) appears in the sequencing data of a study of T cell changes during pregnancy in multiple sclerosis. Sequencing was performed with immunoSEQ multiplex PCR; in TCRdb, only in-frame clones are kept and a portion is missing. The sample holds more than 65,000 clones, 85% to 95% seen once. Germline loops: CDR1 LGHNT, CDR2 FRNRAP. The CDR3 length is 13 residues. The germline V and J ends were trimmed by 6 bases and 9 bases, with 12 bases remaining between them. The J gene is TRBJ1-6, the V gene TRBV12-5; D gene unclear. The clonotype comes from a female donor with multiple sclerosis, enrolled in a pregnancy study. This specimen consisted of peripheral blood, obtained in the first trimester of pregnancy. This CDR3 is CASGILEGSPLHF. DNA of the CDR3: TGTGCTAGTGGGATTTTGGAGGGTTCACCCCTCCACTTT.